This T cell receptor (beta chain) was documented in a study of patients and donors after allogeneic stem cell transplantation. TCRdb re-called the RT-PCR reads through MiXCR, storing one row per CDR3 protein. The table shows about 200,000 distinct CDR3 sequences, with 35% to 45% occurring only once. This clonotype was counted ten times or more. There are 11 residues in the CDR3. The V end was cut by 2 bases, the J end by 6 bases, with 1 base between. V and J are TRBV12-3 or TRBV12-4 and TRBJ2-2; no firm D call. This TCR derives from a human donor who was either an allogeneic HSCT recipient or a stem cell or donor lymphocyte infusion donor (not recorded which). It is not recorded whose cells these are; they may come from a transplant donor. Sequences were obtained from blood, either unsorted or a sorted T cell fraction (not recorded which). The DNA for the CDR3 is TGTGCCAGCAGTTTATCCGGGGAGCTGTTTTTT. It specifies CASSLSGELFF.